This passage covers 18 T cell receptor beta chains from one sample sequenced in a study of CD8+CD57+ T cells in acquired aplastic anemia (dated by TCRdb to 2016 to 2018). Flow cytometry had shown CD8+CD57+ cell expansion in the patients selected for sequencing. Reads for this sample came from an Illumina HiSeq 2000. Profiling of TCR beta VDJ combinations and CDR3 sequences used genomic DNA as the template. TCRdb's own reprocessing of the public reads used fastp at Q25 and MiXCR and kept productive beta chains. Here each entry gathers all rows of one CDR3 protein and keeps the most common genes and DNA. This sample gives more than 150,000 distinct CDR3 sequences in total; around 47% of them show up just once. The leading ten clones occupy 2.5% to 3.5% of the sample. Sequencing was done on a sample of sorted CD4+, CD8+, or CD8+CD57+ T cells (not recorded which) from PBMCs. These receptors came from a human donor with aplastic anemia.

In this sample, this clonotype turned up many times. V usage is TRBV10-3 and J usage is TRBJ2-5, with 7 bases that match TRBD2. Germline V CDR1 and CDR2: ENHRY, SYGVKD. The CDR3 has 18 residues. With 0 bases clipped from V and 4 bases from J, the junction kept 14 bases outside the gene matches. This chain's CDR3 is CAISESNPGLFVRETQYF. The CDR3 DNA is TGTGCCATCAGTGAGTCTAACCCGGGACTATTCGTTCGAGAGACCCAGTACTTC.

At least ten counts were recorded for this clonotype. V is TRBV6-5 and J is TRBJ2-5; the D is unclear. The CDR3 extends over 14 amino acids. The V gene lost 2 bases and the J gene lost 2 bases, with 9 bases spanning the gap. Germline CDR1 is MNHEY and CDR2 is SVGAGI. The CDR3 bases are TGTGCCAGCAGTTACGGAACAGCTCAAGAGACCCAGTACTTC. It translates to CASSYGTAQETQYF.

This clonotype was seen at least ten times. This chain connects TRBV25-1 to TRBJ1-3; D is undetermined. The CDR3 sequence is 14 residues long. V was cut by 3 bases and J by 2 bases, with 8 bases left in between. Germline loops: CDR1 MGHDK, CDR2 SYGVNS. The CDR3 bases are TGTGCCAGCAGTGAGGAAAGGACTGGAAACACCATATATTTT. Translated, it gives CASSEERTGNTIYF. Full variable domain (rest looked up from reference TRBV25-1 and TRBJ1-3): EADIYQTPRYLVIGTGKKITLECSQTMGHDKMYWYQQDPGMELHLIHYSYGVNSTEKGDLSSESTVSRIRTEHFPLTLESARPSHTSQYLCASSEERTGNTIYFGEGSWLTVV.

This clonotype was detected only once. The chain has TRBV10-3 and TRBJ1-6; D is possibly TRBD1 (5 bases). V was pared by 7 bases and J by 7 bases, with 17 bases between. The V gene's germline CDR1 is ENHRY and CDR2 SYGVKD. This CDR3 comprises 15 residues. The CDR3 DNA sequence: TGTGCCATCAAAAATGGGGTAGGGGTCAATTCACCCCTCCACTTT. This codes for CAIKNGVGVNSPLHF.

This clonotype has ten or more counts. The chain recombines TRBV19 with TRBJ1-5; no definite D call. The germline gives CDR1 LNHDA, CDR2 SQIVND (reference sequence). Trimming took 1 base from V and 1 from J, leaving 8 bases between them. The CDR3 runs 15 residues. DNA for the CDR3: TGTGCCAGTAGTATAGCGGGGTGGAGCAATCAGCCCCAGCATTTT. Translation: CASSIAGWSNQPQHF.

The genes are TRBV10-3 and TRBJ2-1; D possibly corresponds to TRBD1 (5 bases). The ends were cut back, 5 bases at V and 6 bases at J, with 14 bases in the middle. This CDR3 comprises 14 residues. Looked up from germline, CDR1 is ENHRY and CDR2 is SYGVKD. The CDR3 here is CAISYDLGRNEQFF. In nucleotides, the CDR3 is TGTGCCATCAGTTACGACCTGGGGCGCAATGAGCAGTTCTTC.

This clonotype was found a few times. At one of its ends the junction is not consistent with the germline gene, which may arise from a read error. J is TRBJ2-4 and V is TRBV20-1, with a tentative D call TRBD1 (6 bases). Germline values: CDR1 DFQATT, CDR2 SNEGSKA (reference sequence). CDR3 length equals 13 residues. This chain's CDR3 is CSARVQGQNIRYF. The CDR3 DNA reads TGCAGTGCTAGAGTACAGGGTCAAAACATTCGGTACTTC.

Ten or more counts support this clonotype. The chain carries TRBV6-2 or TRBV6-3 and TRBJ1-6, with D hard to call. There are 12 residues in the CDR3. Trimming left V 6 bases short and J 10 bases short, with 10 bases between. Germline V gene data show CDR1 as MNHEY and CDR2 as SVGEGT. The CDR3 region is CASSLGPSPLHF. Written as DNA, the CDR3 is TGTGCCAGCAGCCTAGGACCATCACCCCTCCACTTT.

This clonotype was observed a handful of times. One base away lies a much larger clone, so this may be a sequencing read error. This rearrangement joins TRBV9 to TRBJ2-7, with a possible D match to TRBD1 (6 bases). This CDR3 contains 17 residues. V was clipped by 6 bases and J by 1 base, with 23 bases between them. The germline gives CDR1 SGDLS, CDR2 YYNGEE. The CDR3 DNA is TGTGCCAGCACCCCAGGACAGAAACAACTACTATCCTACGAGCAGTACGTC. Its protein product is CASTPGQKQLLSYEQYV.

V gene TRBV12-3 or TRBV12-4 combines with J gene TRBJ1-2; D gene uncertain. The CDR3 has 15 amino acids. V dropped 6 bases and J dropped 4 bases, with 18 bases sitting between them. The CDR3, as DNA: TGTGCCAGCAGGCTAAGCGGGCCCACAAGCTATGGCTACACCTTC. It yields the protein CASRLSGPTSYGYTF.

This chain uses TRBV20-1 with TRBJ1-1; TRBD1 matches 9 bases. CDR3 length: 14 amino acids. Germline V gene lookup returns CDR1 DFQATT and CDR2 SNEGSKA (reference sequence). V shed 3 bases, J shed 1 base, and the junction held 3 bases outside the gene matches. The chain's CDR3 is CSASLQGANTEAFF. CDR3 nucleotide sequence: TGCAGTGCTAGTCTACAGGGGGCGAACACTGAAGCTTTCTTT.

This clonotype was counted ten times or more. V usage is TRBV2 and J usage is TRBJ2-3; D is unresolved. V dropped 3 bases and J dropped 0 bases, with 7 bases sitting between them. Germline V CDR1 and CDR2: SNHLY, FYNNEI. The CDR3 extends over 14 amino acids. The CDR3 DNA follows: TGTGCCAGCAGTGATGTGCGGAGCACAGATACGCAGTATTTT. Translating it yields CASSDVRSTDTQYF.

This clonotype was observed a handful of times. This chain joins TRBV10-3 and TRBJ2-7; unclear D gene. This CDR3 spans 13 amino acids. Germline V gives CDR1 ENHRY, CDR2 SYGVKD. Trimming removed 0 bases from V and 4 bases from J, with 7 bases in between. Here the CDR3 reads CAISESLSYEQYF. The CDR3 DNA reads TGTGCCATCAGTGAGTCGCTTTCGTACGAGCAGTACTTC.

The rearrangement links TRBV29-1 to TRBJ2-6, with a tentative D call TRBD1 (6 bases). With 7 bases removed from V and 2 bases from J, the gap between germline ends came to 12 bases. This CDR3 is built from 14 residues. Germline V lookup: CDR1 SQVTM, CDR2 ANQGSEA. CDR3 amino acids: CSATGSTGANVLTF. CDR3 nucleotides: TGCAGCGCGACAGGATCGACTGGGGCCAACGTCCTGACTTTC.

Notes on this clonotype: A much larger clone sits a single nucleotide away, making a read error possible. This chain connects TRBV20-1 to TRBJ2-3; 10 nucleotides match TRBD1. The germline CDR1 and CDR2 sequences are DFQATT and SNEGSKA (reference sequence). The CDR3 runs 16 residues. The CDR3 loop is CSALKRGTGVTDTQCF. In nucleotides, the CDR3 is TGCAGTGCTCTCAAGAGGGGGACAGGGGTCACAGATACGCAGTGTTTT.

Here the CDR3 reads CASSVASEQFF. CDR3 nucleotides: TGTGCCAGCAGCGTAGCAAGTGAGCAGTTCTTC. The chain uses TRBV9 and TRBJ2-1, with unresolved D. V lost 0 bases and J 9 bases, leaving 4 bases between the germline ends. This CDR3 has 11 amino acids. Germline lookup yields CDR1 SGDLS and CDR2 YYNGEE.

This clonotype was seen ten or more times. The chain couples TRBV20-1 to TRBJ2-3; TRBD2 matches at 8 bases. CDR3 size: 14 residues. Per germline, CDR1 DFQATT and CDR2 SNEGSKA (reference sequence). The V and J ends lost 5 bases and 0 bases, in that order; junction bases with no gene match: 4. CDR3 protein: CSALSGTSTDTQYF. In nucleotides, the CDR3 is TGCAGTGCTCTTAGCGGGACTAGCACAGATACGCAGTATTTT.

V is TRBV6-2 or TRBV6-3 and J is TRBJ2-1; TRBD1 is a possible D gene (6 bases). The CDR3 sequence is 18 residues long. Trimming stripped 2 bases from V and 4 bases from J, with 21 bases between. Germline V gene data show CDR1 as MNHEY and CDR2 as SVGEGT. The CDR3 DNA sequence: TGTGCCAGCAGTTACCCACGACAGGCACAACAACTATACAATGAGCAGTTCTTC. Translated: CASSYPRQAQQLYNEQFF.